This TCR beta chain is from a study of a mutant IDH1 vaccine in newly diagnosed glioma. At the level of the study: There were approximately 60% males and around 38% females among treated patients, whose mean age was about 40 years. The therapy given earlier, which was standard therapy, consisted of radiotherapy, temozolomide, or both, and most of the patients received both. Regarding the study as a whole: No link was apparently found between pseudoprogression and changes in top peripheral T cell clonotypes.

Method: immunoSEQ multiplex PCR; TCRdb's copy keeps in-frame clones and lacks some. The sample has around 53,000 clones, 75% to 90% seen once. Remarks on this clone: What it binds is not known.

V lost 3 bases, J lost 4 bases, and 12 bases lay in between. The CDR3 length is 14 residues. Per the germline V gene, CDR1 is LNHDA and CDR2 is SQIVND (reference sequence). The time point here: baseline, week 1 (first vaccination visit). Sample treatment: pre-vaccination baseline after standard-of-care therapy. This receptor was obtained from a middle-aged man with glioma. This chain links TRBV19 with TRBJ1-2; D is ambiguous. Specimen: PBMCs, collected from a glioma patient treated with radiotherapy, temozolomide or both. CDR3 sequence: CASSMAPWLYGYTF. The CDR3 nucleotides are TGTGCCAGTAGTATGGCCCCTTGGCTCTATGGCTACACCTTC.